This TCR beta chain was profiled in a study of post-analysis software for immune sequencing data. In germline, CDR1 is SEHNR, CDR2 FQNEAQ (reference sequence). The CDR3 covers 14 residues. The V and J ends lost 5 bases and 6 bases respectively, with 16 bases between them. Overall study results and limits: Five or six TRBV segments were significantly more frequent in patients than in controls. TRBV5-6, TRBV5-1 and TRBV20-1 were among these segments. Compared with controls, patients showed significantly lower normalized Chao1 diversity.

Points on this clonotype: The antigen is undetermined.

Included in the TCR beta cDNA libraries were unique molecular identifiers. Input populations of about 0.95 to 10 million T cells gave rise to hundreds of thousands of cDNA molecules. TCRdb redid the calling of the PCR reads with MiXCR, one entry per CDR3 protein. This table holds fewer than 550,000 distinct CDR3 sequences, 30% to 40% found once. The chain has TRBV7-9 and TRBJ1-2, with a tentative D call TRBD1 (6 bases). The specimen sequenced was blood. The TCR sequence derives from a girl aged 2-17 years with multiple sclerosis. The CDR3 protein is CASSPPQDRHGYTF. The DNA of the CDR3 is TGTGCCAGCAGCCCGCCCCAGGACAGACATGGCTACACCTTC.